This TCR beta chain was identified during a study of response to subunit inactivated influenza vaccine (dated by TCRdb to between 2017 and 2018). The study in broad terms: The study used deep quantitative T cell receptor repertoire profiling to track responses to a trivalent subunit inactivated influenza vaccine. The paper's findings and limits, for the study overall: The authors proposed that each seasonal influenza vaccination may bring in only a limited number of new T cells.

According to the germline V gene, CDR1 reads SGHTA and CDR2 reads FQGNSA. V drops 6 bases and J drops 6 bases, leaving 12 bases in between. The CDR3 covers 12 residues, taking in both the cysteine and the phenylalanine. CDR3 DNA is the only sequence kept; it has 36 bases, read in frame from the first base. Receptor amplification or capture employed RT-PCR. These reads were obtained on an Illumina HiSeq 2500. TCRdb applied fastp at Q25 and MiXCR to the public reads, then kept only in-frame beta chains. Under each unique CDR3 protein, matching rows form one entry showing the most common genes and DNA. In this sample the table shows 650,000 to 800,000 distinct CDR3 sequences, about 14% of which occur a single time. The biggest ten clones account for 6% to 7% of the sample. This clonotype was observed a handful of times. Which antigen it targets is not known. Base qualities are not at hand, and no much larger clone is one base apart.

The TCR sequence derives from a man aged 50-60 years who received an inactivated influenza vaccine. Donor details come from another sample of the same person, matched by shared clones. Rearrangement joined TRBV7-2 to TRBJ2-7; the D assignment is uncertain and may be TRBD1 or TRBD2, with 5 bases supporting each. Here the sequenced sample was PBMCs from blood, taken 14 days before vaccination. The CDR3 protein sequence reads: CASSPRGGEQYF. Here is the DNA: TGTGCCAGCAGTCCGCGTGGGGGCGAGCAGTACTTC. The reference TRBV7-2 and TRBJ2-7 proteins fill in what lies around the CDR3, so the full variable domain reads GAGVSQSPSNKVTEKGKDVELRCDPISGHTALYWYRQSLGQGLEFLIYFQGNSAPDKSGLPSDRFSAERTGGSVSTLTIQRTQQEDSAVYLCASSPRGGEQYFGPGTRLTVT.